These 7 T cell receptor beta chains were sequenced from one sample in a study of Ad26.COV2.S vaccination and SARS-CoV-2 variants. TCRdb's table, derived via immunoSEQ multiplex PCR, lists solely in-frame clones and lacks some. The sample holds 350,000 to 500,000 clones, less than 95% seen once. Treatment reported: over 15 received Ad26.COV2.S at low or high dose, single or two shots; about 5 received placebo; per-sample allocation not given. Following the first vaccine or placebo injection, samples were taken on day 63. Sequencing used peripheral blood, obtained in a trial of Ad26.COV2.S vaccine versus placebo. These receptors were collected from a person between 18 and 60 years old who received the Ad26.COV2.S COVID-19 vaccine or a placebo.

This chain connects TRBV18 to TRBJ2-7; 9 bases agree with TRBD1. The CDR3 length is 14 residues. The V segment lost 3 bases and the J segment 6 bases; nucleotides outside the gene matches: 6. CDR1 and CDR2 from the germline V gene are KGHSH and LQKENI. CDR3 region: CASSPGTGSGEQYF. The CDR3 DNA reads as TGTGCCAGCTCACCCGGGACAGGGTCTGGCGAGCAGTACTTC.

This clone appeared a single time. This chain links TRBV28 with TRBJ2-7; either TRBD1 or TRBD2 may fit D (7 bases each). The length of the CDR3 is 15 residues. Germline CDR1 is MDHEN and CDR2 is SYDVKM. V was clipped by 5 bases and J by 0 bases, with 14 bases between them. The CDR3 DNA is TGTGCCAGCAGTAATACAGGGGAGGGCTCCTACGAGCAGTACTTC. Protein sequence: CASSNTGEGSYEQYF. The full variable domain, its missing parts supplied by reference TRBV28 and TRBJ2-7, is DVKVTQSSRYLVKRTGEKVFLECVQDMDHENMFWYRQDPGLGLRLIYFSYDVKMKEKGDIPEGYSVSREKKERFSLILESASTNQTSMYLCASSNTGEGSYEQYFGPGTRLTVT.

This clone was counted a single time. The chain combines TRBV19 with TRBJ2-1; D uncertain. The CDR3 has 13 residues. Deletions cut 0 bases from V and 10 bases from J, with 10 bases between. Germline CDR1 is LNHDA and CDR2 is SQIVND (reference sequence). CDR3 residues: CASSIDWRTEQFF. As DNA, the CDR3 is TGTGCCAGTAGTATAGATTGGAGAACGGAGCAGTTCTTC.

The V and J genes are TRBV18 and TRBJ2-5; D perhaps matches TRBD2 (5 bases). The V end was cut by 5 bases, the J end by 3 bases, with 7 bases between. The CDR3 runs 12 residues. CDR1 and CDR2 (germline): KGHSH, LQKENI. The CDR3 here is CASSSGKETQYF. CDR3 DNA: TGTGCCAGCTCATCCGGGAAAGAGACCCAGTACTTC. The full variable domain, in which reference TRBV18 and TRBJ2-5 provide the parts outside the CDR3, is NAGVMQNPRHLVRRRGQEARLRCSPMKGHSHVYWYRQLPEEGLKFMVYLQKENIIDESGMPKERFSAEFPKEGPSILRIQQVVRGDSAAYFCASSSGKETQYFGPGTRLLVL.

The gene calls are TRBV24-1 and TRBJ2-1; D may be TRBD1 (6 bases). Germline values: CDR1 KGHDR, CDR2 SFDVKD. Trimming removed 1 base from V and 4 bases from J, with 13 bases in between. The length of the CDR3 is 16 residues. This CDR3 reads CATSDFSPGAYNEQFF. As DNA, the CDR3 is TGTGCCACCAGTGATTTCTCTCCAGGGGCATACAATGAGCAGTTCTTC.

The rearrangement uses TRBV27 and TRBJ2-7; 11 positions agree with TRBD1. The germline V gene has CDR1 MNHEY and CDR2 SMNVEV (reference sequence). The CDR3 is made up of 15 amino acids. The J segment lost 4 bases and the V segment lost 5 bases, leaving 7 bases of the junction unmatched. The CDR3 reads CASSPDRGLGYEQYF. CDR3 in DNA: TGTGCCAGCAGTCCGGACAGGGGGCTAGGGTACGAGCAGTACTTC.

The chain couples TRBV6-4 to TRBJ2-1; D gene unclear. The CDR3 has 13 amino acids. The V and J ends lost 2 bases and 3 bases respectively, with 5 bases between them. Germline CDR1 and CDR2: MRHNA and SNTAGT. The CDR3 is CASSDGVYNEQFF. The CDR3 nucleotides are TGTGCCAGCAGTGACGGAGTCTACAATGAGCAGTTCTTC.